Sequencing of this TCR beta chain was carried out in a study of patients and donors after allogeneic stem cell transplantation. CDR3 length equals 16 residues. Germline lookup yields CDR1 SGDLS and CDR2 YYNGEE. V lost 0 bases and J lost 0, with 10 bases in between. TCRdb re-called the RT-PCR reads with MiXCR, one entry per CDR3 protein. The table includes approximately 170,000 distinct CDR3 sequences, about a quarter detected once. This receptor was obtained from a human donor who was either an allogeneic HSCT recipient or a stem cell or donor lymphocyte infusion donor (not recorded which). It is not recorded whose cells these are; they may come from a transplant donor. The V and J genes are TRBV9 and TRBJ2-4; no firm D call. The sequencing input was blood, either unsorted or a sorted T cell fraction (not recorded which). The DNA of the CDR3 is TGTGCCAGCAGCGTAGGCGGAGCAGTAGCCAAAAACATTCAGTACTTC. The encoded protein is CASSVGGAVAKNIQYF.